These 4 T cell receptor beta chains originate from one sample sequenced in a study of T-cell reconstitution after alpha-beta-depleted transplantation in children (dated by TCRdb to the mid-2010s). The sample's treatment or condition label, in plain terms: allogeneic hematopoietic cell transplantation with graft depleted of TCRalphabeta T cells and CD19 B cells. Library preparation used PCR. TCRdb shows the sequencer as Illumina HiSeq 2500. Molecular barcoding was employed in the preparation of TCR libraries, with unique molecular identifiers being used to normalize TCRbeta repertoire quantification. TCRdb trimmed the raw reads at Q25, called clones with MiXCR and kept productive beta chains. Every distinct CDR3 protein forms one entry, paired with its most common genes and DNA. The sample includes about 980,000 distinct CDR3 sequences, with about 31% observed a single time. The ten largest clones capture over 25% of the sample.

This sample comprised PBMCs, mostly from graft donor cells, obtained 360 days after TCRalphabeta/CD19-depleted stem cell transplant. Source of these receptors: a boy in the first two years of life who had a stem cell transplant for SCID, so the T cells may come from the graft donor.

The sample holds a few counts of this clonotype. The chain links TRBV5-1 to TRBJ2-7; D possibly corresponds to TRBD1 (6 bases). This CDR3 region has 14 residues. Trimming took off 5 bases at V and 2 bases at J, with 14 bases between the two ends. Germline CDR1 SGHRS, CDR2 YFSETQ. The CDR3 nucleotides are TGCGCCAGCAGTTTTGACAGGCAACCCTACGAGCAGTACTTC. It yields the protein CASSFDRQPYEQYF.

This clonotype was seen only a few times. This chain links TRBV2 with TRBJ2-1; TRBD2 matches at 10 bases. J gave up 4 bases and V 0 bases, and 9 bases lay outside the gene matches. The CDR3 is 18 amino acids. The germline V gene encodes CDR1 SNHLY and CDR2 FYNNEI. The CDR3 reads CASSEALGAGGRYNEQFF. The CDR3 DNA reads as TGTGCCAGCAGTGAAGCGCTGGGAGCGGGGGGGAGATACAATGAGCAGTTCTTC.

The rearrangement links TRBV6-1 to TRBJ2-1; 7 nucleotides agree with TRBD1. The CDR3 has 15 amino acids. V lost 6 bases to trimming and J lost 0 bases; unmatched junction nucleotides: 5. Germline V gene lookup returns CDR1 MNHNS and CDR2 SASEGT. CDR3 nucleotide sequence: TGTGCCAGCAGCCCGGGACAGAACTCCTACAATGAGCAGTTCTTC. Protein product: CASSPGQNSYNEQFF.

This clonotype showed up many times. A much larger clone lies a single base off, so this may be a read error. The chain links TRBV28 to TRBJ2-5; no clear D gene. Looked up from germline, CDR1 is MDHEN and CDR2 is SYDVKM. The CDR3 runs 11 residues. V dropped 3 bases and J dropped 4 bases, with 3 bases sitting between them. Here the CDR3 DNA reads TGTGCCAGCAGTTTTGTAGAGACCCAGTACTTC. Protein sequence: CASSFVETQYF. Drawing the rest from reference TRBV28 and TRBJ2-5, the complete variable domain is DVKVTQSSRYLVKRTGEKVFLECVQDMDHENMFWYRQDPGLGLRLIYFSYDVKMKEKGDIPEGYSVSREKKERFSLILESASTNQTSMYLCASSFVETQYFGPGTRLLVL.